This entry is about one T cell receptor (beta chain). This sample was included in a study of T cell changes during pregnancy in multiple sclerosis. The CDR3 has 14 amino acids. V lost 5 bases and J 0 bases, leaving 8 bases between the germline ends. Germline V gives CDR1 SEHNR, CDR2 FQNEAQ (reference sequence). The method was immunoSEQ multiplex PCR; TCRdb's version includes in-frame clones alone and lacks a portion of them. This table has about 120,000 clones, approximately 93% appearing once. Sequenced here: peripheral blood, sampled before pregnancy. This receptor was obtained from a female donor with multiple sclerosis, enrolled in a pregnancy study. This chain uses TRBV7-9 with TRBJ1-3; D is undetermined. In DNA, the CDR3 is TGTGCCAGCAGCCTGGTCGGCTCTGGAAACACCATATATTTT. It codes for CASSLVGSGNTIYF.